The present TCR beta chain was sequenced within a study of T-cell reconstitution after alpha-beta-depleted transplantation in children. This clonotype was counted many times. Germline V CDR1 and CDR2: MNHEY, SVGAGI. This CDR3 is built from 15 residues. The V segment lost 2 bases and the J segment 3 bases; nucleotides outside the gene matches: 7. The library targeted TCRbeta and was prepared with unique molecular identifiers. TCRdb redid the calling of the PCR reads with MiXCR, one entry per CDR3 protein. Of about 190,000 distinct CDR3 sequences detected, approximately 6.6% appear once; the ten largest clones hold more than 2.5%.

This clonotype was sampled from a human donor who donated a stem cell graft to a child with Wiskott-Aldrich syndrome. The chain carries TRBV6-5 and TRBJ2-7; 7 positions agree with TRBD2. The starting material was PBMCs from the stem cell graft donor, obtained from the stem cell graft. The CDR3 reads CASSYLAGENYEQYF. The DNA for the CDR3 is TGTGCCAGCAGTTACCTCGCGGGAGAGAACTACGAGCAGTACTTC.